This is a list of T cell receptor beta chains from one sample in a study of control samples from healthy donors and cancer patients. Assay used: immunoSEQ multiplex PCR; TCRdb lists only in-frame clones, some missing. The profile shows roughly 160,000 clones, 96% of them singletons. The source material was blood. These receptors all stem from a woman aged 25-40 years in good health. Both conserved end residues are part of each CDR3. Each record gives: D gene, clone size, V gene, J gene, CDR3 DNA, CDR3 protein. The D gene is left open where the match is weak. Expanded clones are given a class, and other clones once, few, many or no size at all.

D: .
size: .
V: TRBV12-3/TRBV12-4
J: TRBJ2-7
DNA: TGTGCCAGCAGTTTAGGGCCCGAGCAGTACTTC
CDR3: CASSLGPEQYF

D: .
size: .
V: TRBV10-3
J: TRBJ1-2
DNA: TGTGCCATCAGTGACCGGGGGGGGAGGGTTGAAGGCTACACCTTC
CDR3: CAISDRGGRVEGYTF

D: .
size: .
V: TRBV28
J: TRBJ1-2
DNA: TGTGCCAGCAGTTTAACCGGGGGTTATAACGGCTACACCTTC
CDR3: CASSLTGGYNGYTF

D: .
size: .
V: TRBV28
J: TRBJ1-3
DNA: TGTGCCAGCAGTTTAGATGAGGCGCTTGACCACCGAACACTCCATTGGAACACCATATATTTT
CDR3: CASSLDEALDHRTLHWNTIYF

D: TRBD1
size: .
V: TRBV18
J: TRBJ1-2
DNA: TGTGCCAGCTCACCAGGGACAGACTATGGCTACACCTTC
CDR3: CASSPGTDYGYTF

D: .
size: once
V: TRBV14
J: TRBJ1-3
DNA: TGTGCCAGCAGCCCAGACAGACTACCCATATATTTT
CDR3: CASSPDRLPIYF

D: TRBD2
size: .
V: TRBV2
J: TRBJ2-1
DNA: TGTGCCAGCAGTGAAGCCGGACTAGCGGGAGGCTCTGAGTTCTTC
CDR3: CASSEAGLAGGSEFF

D: .
size: .
V: TRBV10-1
J: TRBJ2-1
DNA: TGCGCCAGCAGTGAGTACCTAGCTAGTGAGCAGTTCTTC
CDR3: CASSEYLASEQFF

D: .
size: .
V: TRBV30
J: TRBJ1-1
DNA: TGTGCCTGGAGTCCGGTGGGAGCGCACACTGAAGCTTTCTTT
CDR3: CAWSPVGAHTEAFF

D: TRBD1
size: .
V: TRBV19
J: TRBJ1-5
DNA: TGTGCCAGTAGTATAGATCTCGGGACAGCAACCTACAATCAGCCCCAGCATTTT
CDR3: CASSIDLGTATYNQPQHF

D: .
size: .
V: TRBV28
J: TRBJ2-1
DNA: TGTGCCAGCAGTTCCCCTCGTTCCTACAATGAGCAGTTCTTC
CDR3: CASSSPRSYNEQFF

D: .
size: .
V: TRBV6-5
J: TRBJ2-7
DNA: TGTGCCAGCAGCCCACTCGCCAGGTCCTACGAGCAGTACTTC
CDR3: CASSPLARSYEQYF

D: TRBD1
size: .
V: TRBV20-1
J: TRBJ2-7
DNA: TGCAGTGCTAGTACGGGGACAGTACCCTACGAGCAGTACTTC
CDR3: CSASTGTVPYEQYF

D: .
size: few
V: TRBV6-5
J: TRBJ2-7
DNA: TGTGCCAGCAGCGACAGATGGGGCTTCGACGAGCAGTACTTC
CDR3: CASSDRWGFDEQYF

D: .
size: .
V: TRBV11-2
J: TRBJ2-7
DNA: TGTGCCAGCAGCTTAGGGACCTACGAGCAGTACTTC
CDR3: CASSLGTYEQYF

D: .
size: .
V: TRBV28
J: TRBJ2-1
DNA: TGTGCCAGCATTCCGGCCGGTTCTTCCTACAATGAGCAGTTCTTC
CDR3: CASIPAGSSYNEQFF

D: .
size: .
V: TRBV5-5
J: TRBJ1-4
DNA: TGTGCCAGCAGCTTGTTAGCAGAGGGGGGAACTAATGAAAAACTGTTTTTT
CDR3: CASSLLAEGGTNEKLFF

D: .
size: .
V: TRBV10-3
J: TRBJ1-1
DNA: TGTGCCAGTCGAATGAACACTGAAGCTTTCTTT
CDR3: CASRMNTEAFF

D: .
size: .
V: TRBV6-5
J: TRBJ1-6
DNA: TGTGCCAGCAGTCCCGAGGGGAGGGGCCGTCTCCACTTT
CDR3: CASSPEGRGRLHF

D: .
size: .
V: TRBV18
J: TRBJ2-3
DNA: TGTGCCAGCTCACGTCAAAGGGCCGCAGATACGCAGTATTTT
CDR3: CASSRQRAADTQYF

D: .
size: once
V: TRBV9
J: TRBJ2-2
DNA: TGTGCCAGCAGCGGACGTTGGGGGCCAGGCGCCGGGGAGCTGTTTTTT
CDR3: CASSGRWGPGAGELFF

D: .
size: once
V: TRBV28
J: TRBJ2-1
DNA: TGTGCCAGCAGTTTAAGCTCTCCCCTTGTGAATGAGCAGTTCTTC
CDR3: CASSLSSPLVNEQFF

D: .
size: .
V: TRBV10-1
J: TRBJ1-1
DNA: TGCGCCAGCAGTCTAGACACCTTGAACACTGAAGCTTTCTTT
CDR3: CASSLDTLNTEAFF

D: .
size: .
V: TRBV4-1
J: TRBJ1-4
DNA: TGCGCCAGCAGCCACCCCCCCGCGGAAAAACTGTTTTTT
CDR3: CASSHPPAEKLFF

D: .
size: .
V: TRBV30
J: TRBJ2-1
DNA: TGTGCCTGGAGTGTATTGGCTCTATCTAGTCAGACCCGAGGGGGTTCCTACAATGAGCAGTTCTTC
CDR3: CAWSVLALSSQTRGGSYNEQFF

D: TRBD1
size: .
V: TRBV30
J: TRBJ1-2
DNA: TGTGCCTGGAGCCCGACAGGGCTTAATGGCTACACCTTC
CDR3: CAWSPTGLNGYTF

D: .
size: .
V: TRBV11-2
J: TRBJ1-4
DNA: TGTGCCAGCAGCCGGACTCCGAGGGATGAAAAACTGTTTTTT
CDR3: CASSRTPRDEKLFF